The clone carrying this T cell receptor (beta chain) showed up many times. Its cognate antigen is unknown. Sequenced by immunoSEQ multiplex PCR; TCRdb stores in-frame clones only, minus some. The table records about 9,600 clones, 25% to 30% of them present only once. The germline V gene encodes CDR1 SGHTA and CDR2 FQGNSA. The CDR3 runs 13 residues. Trimming took 5 bases from V and 5 from J, leaving 12 bases between them. This entry is derived from a study of sequential checkpoint blockade in melanoma. General study points: PD-L1 staining and CD8+ counts, not mutational load, tracked tumor T-cell clonality.

Treatment described: randomized to nivolumab then ipilimumab (arm A) or the reverse (arm B). No patient had prior DNA-damaging chemotherapy. The receptor comes from a human donor with melanoma. The sequenced sample was tumor tissue (inferred from file names), obtained from a patient given nivolumab and ipilimumab in sequence. The rearrangement uses TRBV7-2 and TRBJ1-1; tentatively, D is TRBD1 (6 bases). The CDR3 DNA reads TGTGCCAGCAGCCTGGAACAGGGAACTGAAGCTTTCTTT. It specifies CASSLEQGTEAFF.